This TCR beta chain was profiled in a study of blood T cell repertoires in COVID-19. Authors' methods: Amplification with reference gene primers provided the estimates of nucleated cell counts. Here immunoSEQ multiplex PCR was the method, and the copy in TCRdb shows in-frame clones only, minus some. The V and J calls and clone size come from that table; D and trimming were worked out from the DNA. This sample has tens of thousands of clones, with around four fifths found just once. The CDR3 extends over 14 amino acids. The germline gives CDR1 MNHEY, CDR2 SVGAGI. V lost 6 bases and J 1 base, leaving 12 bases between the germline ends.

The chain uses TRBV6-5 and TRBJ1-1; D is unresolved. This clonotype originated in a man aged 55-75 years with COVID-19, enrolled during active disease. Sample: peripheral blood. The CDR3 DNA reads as TGTGCCAGCAGACTGGACTCCGAGAACACTGAAGCTTTCTTT. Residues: CASRLDSENTEAFF.